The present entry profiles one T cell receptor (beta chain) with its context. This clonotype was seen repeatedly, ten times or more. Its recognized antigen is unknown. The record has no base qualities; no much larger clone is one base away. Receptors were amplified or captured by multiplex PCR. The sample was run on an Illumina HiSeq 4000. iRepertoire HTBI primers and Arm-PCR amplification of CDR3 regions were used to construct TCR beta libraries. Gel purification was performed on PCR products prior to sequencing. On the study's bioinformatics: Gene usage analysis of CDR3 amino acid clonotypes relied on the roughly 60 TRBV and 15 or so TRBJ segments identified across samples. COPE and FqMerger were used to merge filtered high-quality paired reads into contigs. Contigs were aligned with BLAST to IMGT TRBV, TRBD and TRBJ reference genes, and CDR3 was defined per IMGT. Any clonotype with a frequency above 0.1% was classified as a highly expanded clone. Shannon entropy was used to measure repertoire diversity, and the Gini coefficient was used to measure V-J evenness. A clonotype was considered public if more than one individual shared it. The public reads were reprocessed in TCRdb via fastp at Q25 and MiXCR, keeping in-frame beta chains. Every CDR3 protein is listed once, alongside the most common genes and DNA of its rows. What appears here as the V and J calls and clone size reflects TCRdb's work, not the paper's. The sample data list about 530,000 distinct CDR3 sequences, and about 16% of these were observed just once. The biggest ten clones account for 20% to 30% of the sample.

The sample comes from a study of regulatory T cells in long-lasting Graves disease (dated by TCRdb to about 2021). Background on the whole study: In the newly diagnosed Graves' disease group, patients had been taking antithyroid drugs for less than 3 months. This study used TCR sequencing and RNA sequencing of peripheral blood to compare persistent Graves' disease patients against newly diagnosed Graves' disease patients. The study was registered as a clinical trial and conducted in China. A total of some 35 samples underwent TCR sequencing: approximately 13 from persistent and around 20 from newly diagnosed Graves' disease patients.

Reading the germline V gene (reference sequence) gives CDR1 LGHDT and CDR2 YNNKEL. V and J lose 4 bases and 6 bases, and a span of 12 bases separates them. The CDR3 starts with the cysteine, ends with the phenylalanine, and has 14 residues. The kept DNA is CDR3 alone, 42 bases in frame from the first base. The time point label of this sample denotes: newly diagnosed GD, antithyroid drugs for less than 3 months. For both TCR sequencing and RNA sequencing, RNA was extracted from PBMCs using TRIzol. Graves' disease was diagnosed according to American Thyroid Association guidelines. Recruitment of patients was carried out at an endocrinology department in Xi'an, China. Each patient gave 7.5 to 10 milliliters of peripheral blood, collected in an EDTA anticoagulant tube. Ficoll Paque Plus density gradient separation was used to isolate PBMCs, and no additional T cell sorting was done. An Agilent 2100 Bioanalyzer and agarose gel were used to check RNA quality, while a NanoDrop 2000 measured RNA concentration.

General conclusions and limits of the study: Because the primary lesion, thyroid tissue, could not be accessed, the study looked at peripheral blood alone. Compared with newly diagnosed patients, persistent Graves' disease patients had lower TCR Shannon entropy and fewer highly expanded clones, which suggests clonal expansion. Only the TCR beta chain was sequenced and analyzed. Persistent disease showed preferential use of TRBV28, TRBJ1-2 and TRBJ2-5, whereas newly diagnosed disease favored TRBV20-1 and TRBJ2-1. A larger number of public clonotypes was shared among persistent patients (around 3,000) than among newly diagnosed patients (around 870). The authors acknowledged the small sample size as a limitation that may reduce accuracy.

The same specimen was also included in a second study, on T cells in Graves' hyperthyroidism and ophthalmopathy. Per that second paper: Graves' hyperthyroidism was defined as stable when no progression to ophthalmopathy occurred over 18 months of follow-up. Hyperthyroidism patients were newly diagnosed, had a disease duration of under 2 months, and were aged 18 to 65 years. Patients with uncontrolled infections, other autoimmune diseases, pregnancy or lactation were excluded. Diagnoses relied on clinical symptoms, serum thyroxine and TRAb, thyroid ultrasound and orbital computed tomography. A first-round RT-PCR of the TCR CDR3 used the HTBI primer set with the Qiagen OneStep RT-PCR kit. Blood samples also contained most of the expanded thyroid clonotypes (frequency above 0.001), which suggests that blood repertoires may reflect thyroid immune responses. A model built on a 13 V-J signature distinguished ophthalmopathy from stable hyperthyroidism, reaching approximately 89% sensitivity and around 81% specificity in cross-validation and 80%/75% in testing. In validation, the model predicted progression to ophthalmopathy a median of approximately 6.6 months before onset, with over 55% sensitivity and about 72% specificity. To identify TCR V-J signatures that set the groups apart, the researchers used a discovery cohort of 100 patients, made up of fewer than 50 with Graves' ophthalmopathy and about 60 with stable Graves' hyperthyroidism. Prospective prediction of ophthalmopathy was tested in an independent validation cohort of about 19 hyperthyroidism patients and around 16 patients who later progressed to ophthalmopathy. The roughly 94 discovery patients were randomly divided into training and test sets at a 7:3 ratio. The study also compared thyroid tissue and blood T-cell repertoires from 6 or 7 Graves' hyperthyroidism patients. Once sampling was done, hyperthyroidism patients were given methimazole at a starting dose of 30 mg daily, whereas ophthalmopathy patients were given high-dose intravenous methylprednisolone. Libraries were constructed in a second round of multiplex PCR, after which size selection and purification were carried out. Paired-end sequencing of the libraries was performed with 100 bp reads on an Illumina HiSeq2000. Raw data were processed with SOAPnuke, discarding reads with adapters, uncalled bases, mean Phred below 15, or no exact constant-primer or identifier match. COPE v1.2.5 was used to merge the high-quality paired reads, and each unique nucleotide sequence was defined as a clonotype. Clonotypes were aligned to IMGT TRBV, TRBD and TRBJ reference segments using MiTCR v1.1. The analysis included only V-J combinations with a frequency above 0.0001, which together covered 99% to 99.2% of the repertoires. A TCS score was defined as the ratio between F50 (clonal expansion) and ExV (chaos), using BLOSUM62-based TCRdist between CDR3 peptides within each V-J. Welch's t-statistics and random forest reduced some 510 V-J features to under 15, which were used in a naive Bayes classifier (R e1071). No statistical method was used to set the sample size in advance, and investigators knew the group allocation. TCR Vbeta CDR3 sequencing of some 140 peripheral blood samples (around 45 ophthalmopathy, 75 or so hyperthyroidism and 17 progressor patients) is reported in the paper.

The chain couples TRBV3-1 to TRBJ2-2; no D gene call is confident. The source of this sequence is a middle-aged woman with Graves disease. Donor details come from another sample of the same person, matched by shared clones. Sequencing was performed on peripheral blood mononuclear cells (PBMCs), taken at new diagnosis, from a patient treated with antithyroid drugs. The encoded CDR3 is CASSPPVDAGELFF. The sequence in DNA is TGTGCCAGCAGCCCCCCGGTAGATGCCGGGGAGCTGTTTTTT.